Presented here are 18 T cell receptor beta chains from one specimen sequenced in a study of blood T cell repertoires in COVID-19. Assay: immunoSEQ multiplex PCR; the TCRdb copy retains only in-frame clones and omits some. The repertoire holds around 110,000 clones, with about nine tenths as singletons. The sequencing sample was made of peripheral blood. These receptors originate from a human donor with active COVID-19. The donor label of this sample is uncertain.

In regard to this clone: The sample has other DNA sequences that encode this CDR3 too. The chain links TRBV6-4 to TRBJ2-1; 11 nucleotides match TRBD2. The CDR3 runs 15 residues. The trim removed 0 bases at V and 6 bases at J, leaving 1 base unmatched. CDR1 and CDR2 from the germline V gene are MRHNA and SNTAGT. The CDR3 here is CASSDSSGGANEQFF. DNA for the CDR3: TGTGCCAGCAGTGACTCTAGCGGGGGGGCCAATGAGCAGTTCTTC.

This clone appeared a single time. V and J are TRBV19 and TRBJ2-3; 13 bases fit TRBD2. The J segment lost 3 bases and the V segment lost 4 bases, leaving 13 bases of the junction unmatched. The germline gives CDR1 LNHDA, CDR2 SQIVND (reference sequence). The CDR3 is made up of 19 amino acids. For the CDR3, the DNA is TGTGCCAGTAGTACCCGCAGTATACTAGCGGGGGGGATTACAGATACGCAGTATTTT. Translation: CASSTRSILAGGITDTQYF.

J is TRBJ2-2 and V is TRBV18; possible D gene TRBD2, 5 bases. Germline CDR1 and CDR2: KGHSH and LQKENI. V was clipped by 2 bases and J by 0 bases, with 10 bases between them. The CDR3 totals 16 residues. The CDR3 nucleotides read TGTGCCAGCTCACCAAGAACGGGGTCGAACACCGGGGAGCTGTTTTTT. Translated: CASSPRTGSNTGELFF.

There are a few counts of this clone. V usage is TRBV10-2 and J usage is TRBJ2-1, with 7 bases fitting TRBD1. The ends lost 6 bases at V and 4 bases at J; junction bases unmatched: 12. The CDR3 contains 16 residues. Germline CDR1 reads WSHSY; CDR2 reads SAAADI. The CDR3 DNA follows: TGCGCCAGCAGGGAACCAAGGGGGCCCACATACAATGAGCAGTTCTTC. Amino acids: CASREPRGPTYNEQFF.

This rearrangement joins TRBV4-1 to TRBJ2-3; TRBD1 might be the D (6 bases). CDR1 MGHRA and CDR2 YSYEKL come from the germline V gene. The CDR3 spans 16 residues. Trimming took 2 bases from V and 3 from J, leaving 15 bases between them. CDR3 amino acids: CASSQQTGEKTDTQYF. The CDR3 bases are TGCGCCAGCAGCCAACAGACAGGAGAAAAGACAGATACGCAGTATTTT.

This clone appeared a single time. The chain uses TRBV10-2 and TRBJ2-7, with 8 positions matching TRBD2. Germline lookup yields CDR1 WSHSY and CDR2 SAAADI. The CDR3 contains 15 residues. The trim removed 0 bases at V and 2 bases at J, leaving 3 bases unmatched. The CDR3 coding sequence is TGCGCCAGCAGTGAGTCAGCGGGGGCCACCTACGAGCAGTACTTC. This encodes CASSESAGATYEQYF.

The chain recombines TRBV7-9 with TRBJ2-3, with TRBD2 matching 10 bases. J was trimmed by 0 bases and V by 5 bases; bases with no gene match: 2. The CDR3 runs to 15 residues. CDR1 is SEHNR and CDR2 is FQNEAQ in the germline V gene (reference sequence). The chain's CDR3 is CASSKAGGSTDTQYF. The CDR3 DNA reads TGTGCCAGCAGCAAAGCGGGGGGGAGCACAGATACGCAGTATTTT.

The gene calls are TRBV7-2 and TRBJ2-5, with D maybe TRBD2 (5 bases). Per the germline V gene, CDR1 is SGHTA and CDR2 is FQGNSA. V shed 5 bases and J shed 0 bases, with 19 bases lying between them. The length of the CDR3 is 17 residues. This CDR3 is CASSQFPPGLNQETQYF. The CDR3 bases are TGTGCCAGCAGCCAATTCCCGCCCGGACTGAACCAAGAGACCCAGTACTTC.

The rearrangement links TRBV2 to TRBJ1-2, with TRBD1 matching over 7 bases. The CDR3 has 17 residues. In germline, CDR1 is SNHLY, CDR2 FYNNEI. The V segment lost 6 bases and the J segment 8 bases; nucleotides outside the gene matches: 21. The CDR3 nucleotides read TGTGCCAGCAGCGTTAATGTAACGCCCAACAGGGGCTCGGGCTACACCTTC. Translating it yields CASSVNVTPNRGSGYTF.

V is TRBV20-1 and J is TRBJ2-5; D call uncertain. V lost 3 bases to trimming and J lost 5 bases, with 7 bases between them. The CDR3 has 11 residues. Germline CDR1 is DFQATT and CDR2 is SNEGSKA (reference sequence). The CDR3 reads CSARRSETQYF. The CDR3 coding sequence is TGCAGTGCTAGGCGCTCCGAGACCCAGTACTTC.

This clone was detected once. Additional DNA sequences in this sample encode the identical CDR3. This rearrangement joins TRBV6-5 to TRBJ2-7; TRBD2 might be the D (5 bases). The germline CDR1 and CDR2 sequences are MNHEY and SVGAGI. V lost 0 bases and J 2 bases, leaving 5 bases between the germline ends. The CDR3 runs 13 residues. CDR3 DNA sequence: TGTGCCAGCAGTTACTCGAGGGCCTACGAGCAGTACTTC. This sequence encodes CASSYSRAYEQYF.

The chain is built from TRBV3-1 (or the pseudogene TRBV3-2) and TRBJ1-5, with no clear D. V lost 3 bases to trimming and J lost 6 bases, with 9 bases between them. Germline V gene lookup returns CDR1 LGHDT and CDR2 YNNKEL (reference sequence). This CDR3 contains 13 residues. The CDR3 here is CASSQTGVQPQHF. The CDR3 nucleotides are TGTGCCAGCAGCCAGACCGGGGTTCAGCCCCAGCATTTT.

The chain joins TRBV4-3 to TRBJ2-1, with TRBD2 matching 13 bases. From germline, CDR1 is LGHNA and CDR2 YSLEER. The CDR3 length is 18 residues. V lost 1 base and J lost 3; bases outside the gene matches: 6. The CDR3 nucleotides read TGCGCCAGCAGCCAAGCCGGGACTAGCGGGGAAGACTACAATGAGCAGTTCTTC. It is translated as CASSQAGTSGEDYNEQFF.

The chain couples TRBV12-3 or TRBV12-4 to TRBJ1-2; maybe TRBD1 (5 bases). There are 13 residues in the CDR3. V was pared by 7 bases and J by 8 bases, with 17 bases between. The CDR3 here is CASKPGRTKGYTF. CDR3 sequence (DNA): TGTGCCAGCAAACCCGGAAGGACAAAAGGCTACACCTTC.

The chain uses TRBV6-6 and TRBJ2-3; TRBD1 aligns across 7 bases. Germline V lookup: CDR1 MNHNY, CDR2 SVGAGI (reference sequence). The CDR3 consists of 16 residues. V lost 4 bases to trimming and J lost 2 bases; unmatched junction nucleotides: 9. The CDR3 spells CASSFHRGKNTDTQYF. CDR3 sequence (DNA): TGTGCCAGCAGTTTTCACAGGGGAAAAAACACAGATACGCAGTATTTT.

This clone was seen just once. The genes are TRBV7-9 and TRBJ1-6; tentative D call: TRBD1 (6 bases). This CDR3 has 14 residues. Per the germline V gene, CDR1 is SEHNR and CDR2 is FQNEAQ (reference sequence). Between the trimmed V and J ends, which lost 4 bases and 7 bases, there was a span of 11 bases. CDR3 DNA sequence: TGTGCCAGCAGCTACCTCACAGGGAATTCACCCCTCCACTTT. It is translated as CASSYLTGNSPLHF.

The chain combines TRBV2 with TRBJ1-1; 8 nucleotides match TRBD1. The CDR3 is 13 amino acids. Germline values: CDR1 SNHLY, CDR2 FYNNEI. V lost 8 bases, J lost 3 bases, and 5 bases stayed unmatched. The chain's CDR3 is CASPGGKDTEAFF. CDR3 DNA: TGTGCCAGCCCAGGGGGCAAGGACACTGAAGCTTTCTTT.

This clone came up once. This chain links TRBV9 with TRBJ1-2, with 8 bases aligning to TRBD1. The CDR3 contains 14 residues. Looked up from germline, CDR1 is SGDLS and CDR2 is YYNGEE. The V gene end was trimmed by 4 bases and the J gene end by 8 bases; junction bases not matched to a gene: 10. The CDR3 DNA follows: TGTGCCAGCAGCCCCACGACAGGGGCGCTCGGCTACACCTTC. This codes for CASSPTTGALGYTF.